The clone carrying this T cell receptor beta chain was detected only a few times. No antigen is known for it. All donors were healthy Caucasians. TCRdb called the 5' RACE reads again in MiXCR, with one record for every CDR3 protein. The table shows 200,000 to 250,000 distinct CDR3 sequences, with about 13% occurring only once. These data come from a study of identical twins. Study outcomes and limitations: Twin sharing of out-of-frame TCR alpha was underestimated by models in monozygotic pairs. Within cord blood, abundant beta clonotypes carried fewer insertions, but memory repertoires showed no such trend.

This sample also appeared in a second study, on yellow fever vaccine responses in identical twins.

The TCR sequence derives from a young woman in good health. The sample comprised memory (CD45RO+) T cells sorted from blood.

This CDR3 reads CASSQGGRSTNEKLFF. The CDR3, as DNA: TGTGCCAGCAGCCAAGGGGGCCGGTCAACTAATGAAAAACTGTTTTTT. V and J are TRBV3-1 and TRBJ1-4; D is perhaps TRBD1 (5 bases). The germline V gene has CDR1 LGHDT and CDR2 YNNKEL (reference sequence). The CDR3 is 16 residues long. V was clipped by 1 base and J by 0 bases, with 9 bases between them.